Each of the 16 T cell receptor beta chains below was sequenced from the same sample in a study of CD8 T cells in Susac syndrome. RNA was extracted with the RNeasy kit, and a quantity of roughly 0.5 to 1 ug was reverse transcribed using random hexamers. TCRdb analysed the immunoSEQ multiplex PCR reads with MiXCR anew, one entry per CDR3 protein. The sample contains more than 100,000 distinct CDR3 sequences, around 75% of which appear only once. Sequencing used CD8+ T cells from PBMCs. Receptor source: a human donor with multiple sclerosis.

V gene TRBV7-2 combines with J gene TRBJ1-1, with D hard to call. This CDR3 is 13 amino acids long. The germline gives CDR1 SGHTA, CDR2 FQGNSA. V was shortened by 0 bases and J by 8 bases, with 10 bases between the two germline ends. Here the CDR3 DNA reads TGTGCCAGCAGCTTAGCTGAGATTTCCGAAGCTTTCTTT. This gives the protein CASSLAEISEAFF. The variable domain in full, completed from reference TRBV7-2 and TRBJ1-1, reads GAGVSQSPSNKVTEKGKDVELRCDPISGHTALYWYRQSLGQGLEFLIYFQGNSAPDKSGLPSDRFSAERTGGSVSTLTIQRTQQEDSAVYLCASSLAEISEAFFGQGTRLTVV.

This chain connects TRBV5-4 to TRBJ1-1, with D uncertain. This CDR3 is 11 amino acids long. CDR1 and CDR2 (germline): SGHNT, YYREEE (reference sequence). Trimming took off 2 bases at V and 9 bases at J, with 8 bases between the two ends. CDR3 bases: TGTGCCAGCAGCTTCCGGATGAAAGCTTTCTTT. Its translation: CASSFRMKAFF.

For the CDR3, the DNA is TGCGCCAGCAGCTGCCGGGACAACAGGCTGAAGCAGTACGTC. The encoded protein is CASSCRDNRLKQYV. The rearrangement uses TRBV4-1 and TRBJ2-7, with D tentatively TRBD1 (6 bases). V gave up 5 bases and J gave up 8 bases, with 19 bases separating them. Germline lookup yields CDR1 MGHRA and CDR2 YSYEKL. The CDR3 sequence is 14 residues long.

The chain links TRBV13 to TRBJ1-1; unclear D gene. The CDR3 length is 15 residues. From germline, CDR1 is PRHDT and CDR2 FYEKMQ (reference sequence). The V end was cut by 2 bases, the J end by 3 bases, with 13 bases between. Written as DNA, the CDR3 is TGTGCCAGCAGCTTATGGAAGGGTGGGGACACTGAAGCTTTCTTT. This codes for CASSLWKGGDTEAFF.

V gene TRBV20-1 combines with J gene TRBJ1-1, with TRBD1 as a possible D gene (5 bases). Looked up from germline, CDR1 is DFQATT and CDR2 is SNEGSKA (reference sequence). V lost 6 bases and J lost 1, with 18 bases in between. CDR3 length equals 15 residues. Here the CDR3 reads CSATDPPGGNTEAFF. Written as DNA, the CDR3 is TGCAGTGCCACAGATCCCCCGGGGGGGAACACTGAAGCTTTCTTT.

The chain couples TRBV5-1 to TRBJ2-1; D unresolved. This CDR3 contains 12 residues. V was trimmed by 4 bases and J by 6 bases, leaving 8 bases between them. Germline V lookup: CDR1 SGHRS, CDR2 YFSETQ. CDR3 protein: CASSDPINEQFF. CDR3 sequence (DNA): TGCGCCAGCAGCGACCCCATCAATGAGCAGTTCTTC. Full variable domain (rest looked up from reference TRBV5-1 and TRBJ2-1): KAGVTQTPRYLIKTRGQQVTLSCSPISGHRSVSWYQQTPGQGLQFLFEYFSETQRNKGNFPGRFSGRQFSNSRSEMNVSTLELGDSALYLCASSDPINEQFFGPGTRLTVL.

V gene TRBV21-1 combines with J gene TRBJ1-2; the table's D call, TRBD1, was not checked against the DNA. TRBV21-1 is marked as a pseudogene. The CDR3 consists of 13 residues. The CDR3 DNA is TGTGCCAGCACACAACAGGGAGTCTATGGCTACACCTTC. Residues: CASTQQGVYGYTF.

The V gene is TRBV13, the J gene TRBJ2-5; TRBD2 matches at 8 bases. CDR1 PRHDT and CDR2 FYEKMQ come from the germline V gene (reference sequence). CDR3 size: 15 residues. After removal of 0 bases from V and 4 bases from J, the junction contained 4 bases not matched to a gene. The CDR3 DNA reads TGTGCCAGCAGCTTAGGAGCCAGCGGGAGAGAGACCCAGTACTTC. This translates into CASSLGASGRETQYF.

The CDR3, as DNA: TGTGCCAGCAGCTTAGCGGGAGGGCCTGTAGATACGCAGTATTTT. It specifies CASSLAGGPVDTQYF. This chain links TRBV7-9 with TRBJ2-3, with 7 bases matching TRBD2. CDR1 is SEHNR, CDR2 FQNEAQ, per germline (reference sequence). V trimming: 0 bases; J trimming: 5 bases; junction bases outside the gene matches: 5. The CDR3 contains 15 residues.

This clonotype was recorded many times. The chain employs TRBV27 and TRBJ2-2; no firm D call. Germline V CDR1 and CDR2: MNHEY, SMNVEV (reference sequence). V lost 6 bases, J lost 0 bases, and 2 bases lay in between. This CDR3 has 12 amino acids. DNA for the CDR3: TGTGCCAGCAGCCCGAACACCGGGGAGCTGTTTTTT. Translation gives CASSPNTGELFF.

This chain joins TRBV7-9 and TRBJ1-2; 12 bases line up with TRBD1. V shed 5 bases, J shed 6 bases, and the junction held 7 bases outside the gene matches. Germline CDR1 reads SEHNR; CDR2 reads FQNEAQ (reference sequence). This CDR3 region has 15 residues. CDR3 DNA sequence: TGTGCCAGCAGCACCGGGACAGGGGGCTCGGATGGCTACACCTTC. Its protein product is CASSTGTGGSDGYTF.

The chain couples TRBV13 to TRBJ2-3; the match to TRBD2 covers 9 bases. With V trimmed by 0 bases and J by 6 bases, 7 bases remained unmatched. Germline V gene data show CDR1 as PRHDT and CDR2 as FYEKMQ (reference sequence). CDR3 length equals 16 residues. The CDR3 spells CASSLGAGGPQDTQYF. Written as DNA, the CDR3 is TGTGCCAGCAGCTTAGGGGCGGGGGGGCCACAGGATACGCAGTATTTT.

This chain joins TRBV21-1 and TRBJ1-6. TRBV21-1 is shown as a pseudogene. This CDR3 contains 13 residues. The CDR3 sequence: CASSKMENSPLHF. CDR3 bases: TGTGCCAGCAGCAAAATGGAGAATTCACCCCTCCACTTT.

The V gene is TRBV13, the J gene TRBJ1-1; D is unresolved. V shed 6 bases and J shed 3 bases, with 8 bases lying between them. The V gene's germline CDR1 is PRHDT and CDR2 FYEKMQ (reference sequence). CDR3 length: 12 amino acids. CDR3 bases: TGTGCCAGCAGAAAGGGTGACACTGAAGCTTTCTTT. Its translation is CASRKGDTEAFF.

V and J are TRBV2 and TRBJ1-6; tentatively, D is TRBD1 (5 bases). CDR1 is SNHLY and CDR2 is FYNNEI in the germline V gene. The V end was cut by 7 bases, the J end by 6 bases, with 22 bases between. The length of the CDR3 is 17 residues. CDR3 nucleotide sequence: TGTGCCAGCAAGGGGCCCCCAATAGCGCCCATTAATTCACCCCTCCACTTT. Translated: CASKGPPIAPINSPLHF.

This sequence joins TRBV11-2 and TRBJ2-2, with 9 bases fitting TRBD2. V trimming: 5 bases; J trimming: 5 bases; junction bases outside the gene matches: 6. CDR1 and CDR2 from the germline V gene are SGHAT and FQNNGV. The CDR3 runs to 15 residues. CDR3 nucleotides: TGTGCCAGCAGCCCAGCGGGAGGATTAACCGGGGAGCTGTTTTTT. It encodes CASSPAGGLTGELFF.